This T cell receptor (beta chain) emerged from a study of PD-1 blockade in mismatch repair-deficient tumors. Study at large: Patients had approximately 12 mismatch repair-deficient cancer types, all previously treated and progressing. Findings and caveats of the study: After pembrolizumab, tumor-resident clones rose rapidly, then generally contracted before radiologic responses.

V was pared by 6 bases and J by 2 bases, with 15 bases of the junction left unmatched. CDR3 size: 18 residues. The germline V gene encodes CDR1 MDHEN and CDR2 SYDVKM. Points on this clone: The antigen remains unidentified.

Assay: immunoSEQ multiplex PCR; the TCRdb copy retains only in-frame clones and omits some. The sample gives nearly 25,000 clones, 83% of which show up once; around 20% is in the top ten. Three pembrolizumab responders had their TCRs sequenced. The sample consisted of peripheral blood, taken 12 weeks after starting pembrolizumab. The source is an adult with mismatch repair-deficient cancer. The rearrangement uses TRBV28 and TRBJ2-7, with 11 positions matching TRBD2. Written as DNA, the CDR3 is TGTGCCAGCAGCACAACCGCTAGCGGGAGGACTCTAACCTACGAGCAGTACTTC. This gives the protein CASSTTASGRTLTYEQYF.